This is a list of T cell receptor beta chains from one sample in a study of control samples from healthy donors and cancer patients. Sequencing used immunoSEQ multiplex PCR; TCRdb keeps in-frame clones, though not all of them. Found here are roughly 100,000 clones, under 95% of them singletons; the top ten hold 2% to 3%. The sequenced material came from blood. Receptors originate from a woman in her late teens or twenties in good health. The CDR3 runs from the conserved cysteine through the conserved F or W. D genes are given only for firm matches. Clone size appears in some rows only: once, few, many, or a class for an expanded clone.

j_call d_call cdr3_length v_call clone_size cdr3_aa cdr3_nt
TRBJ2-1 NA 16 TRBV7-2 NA CASSLVTRRPYNEQFF TGTGCCAGCAGCTTAGTCACGCGGAGACCCTACAATGAGCAGTTCTTC
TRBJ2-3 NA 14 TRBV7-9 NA CASSLGVASDTQYF TGTGCCAGCAGCTTAGGGGTAGCATCTGATACGCAGTATTTT
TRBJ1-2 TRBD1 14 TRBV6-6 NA CASRETGALYGYTF TGTGCCAGCAGGGAGACAGGGGCCCTCTATGGCTACACCTTC
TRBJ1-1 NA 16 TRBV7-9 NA CASSLALWGAWAEAFF TGTGCCAGCAGCTTAGCGCTTTGGGGGGCTTGGGCTGAAGCTTTCTTT
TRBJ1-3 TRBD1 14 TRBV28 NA CAYRDRGLGNTIYF TGTGCCTACCGGGACAGGGGCCTTGGAAACACCATATATTTT
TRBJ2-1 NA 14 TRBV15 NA CATSRGVSSYEQFF TGTGCCACCAGCAGAGGGGTTAGTAGTTATGAGCAGTTCTTC
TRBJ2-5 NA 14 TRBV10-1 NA CASSESGNQETQYF TGCGCCAGCAGTGAGTCCGGTAACCAAGAGACCCAGTACTTC
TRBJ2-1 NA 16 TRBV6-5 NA CASSYPKDGSYNEQFF TGTGCCAGCAGTTACCCGAAGGACGGATCATACAATGAGCAGTTCTTC
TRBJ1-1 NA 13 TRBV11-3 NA CASSLSPNTEAFF TGTGCCAGCAGCTTATCTCCGAACACTGAAGCTTTCTTT
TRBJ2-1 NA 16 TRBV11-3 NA CASSLQSTVSYNEQFF TGTGCCAGCAGCTTGCAGTCAACTGTCTCCTACAATGAGCAGTTCTTC
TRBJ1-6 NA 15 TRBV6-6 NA CASSYLGAGNSPLHF TGTGCCAGCAGTTACTTGGGGGCAGGTAATTCACCCCTCCACTTT
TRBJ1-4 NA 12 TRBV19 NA CASSISDEKLFF TGTGCCAGTAGTATCTCGGATGAAAAACTGTTTTTT
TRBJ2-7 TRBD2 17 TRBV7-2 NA CASSSTAGSGNSYEQYF TGTGCCAGCAGCTCCACGGCGGGAAGCGGGAACTCCTACGAGCAGTACTTC
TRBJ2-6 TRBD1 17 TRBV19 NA CASSSRTGGARANVLTF TGTGCCAGTAGTTCCCGGACAGGGGGCGCTAGAGCCAACGTCCTGACTTTC
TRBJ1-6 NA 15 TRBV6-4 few CASSPGEEGNSPLHF TGTGCCAGCAGCCCAGGGGAAGAAGGAAATTCACCCCTCCACTTT
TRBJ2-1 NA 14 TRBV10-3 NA CAISESGSDNEQFF TGTGCCATCAGTGAGTCGGGTAGCGACAATGAGCAGTTCTTC
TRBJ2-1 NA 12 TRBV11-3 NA CASSSRNNEQFF TGTGCCAGCAGCTCCCGTAACAATGAGCAGTTCTTC
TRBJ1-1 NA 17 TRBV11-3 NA CASTQMGIRGWGTEAFF TGTGCCAGCACCCAGATGGGAATCAGGGGTTGGGGCACTGAAGCTTTCTTT
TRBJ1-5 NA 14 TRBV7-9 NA CASSLNPGDQPQHF TGTGCCAGCAGCTTAAATCCAGGGGATCAGCCCCAGCATTTT
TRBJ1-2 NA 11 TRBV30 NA CAWRGFYGYTF TGTGCCTGGAGGGGGTTCTATGGCTACACCTTC
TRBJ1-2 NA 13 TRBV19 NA CASSIVHRRGYTF TGTGCCAGTAGTATAGTCCACAGGAGGGGCTACACCTTC
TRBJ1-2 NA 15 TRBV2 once CASSAGQASGYGYTF TGTGCCAGCAGTGCCGGGCAGGCTTCGGGATATGGCTACACCTTC
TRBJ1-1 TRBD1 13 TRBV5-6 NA CASSFSGGTEAFF TGTGCCAGCAGCTTTTCAGGGGGCACTGAAGCTTTCTTT
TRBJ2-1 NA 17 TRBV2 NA CASSDLFGESSYNEQFF TGTGCCAGCAGTGATCTTTTTGGGGAGAGCTCCTACAATGAGCAGTTCTTC
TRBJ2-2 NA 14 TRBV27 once CASSPPNRVGELFF TGTGCCAGCAGTCCACCCAACCGAGTCGGGGAGCTGTTTTTT
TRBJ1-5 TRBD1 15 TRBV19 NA CASSMRGQGNQPQHF TGTGCCAGTAGTATGAGGGGGCAAGGCAATCAGCCCCAGCATTTT
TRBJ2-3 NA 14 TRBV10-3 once CAISEFPGTDTQYF TGTGCCATCAGTGAGTTCCCAGGCACAGATACGCAGTATTTT
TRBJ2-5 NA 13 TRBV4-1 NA CASSPRLLETQYF TGCGCCAGCAGCCCACGCCTACTCGAGACCCAGTACTTC
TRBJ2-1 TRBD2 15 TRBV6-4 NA CASSVGIAGNYEQFF TGTGCCAGCAGTGTGGGAATAGCGGGGAACTATGAGCAGTTCTTC
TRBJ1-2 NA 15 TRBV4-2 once CASSQDGGGVYGYTF TGTGCCAGCAGCCAAGATGGGGGGGGCGTCTATGGCTACACCTTC
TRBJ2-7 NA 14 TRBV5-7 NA CASSLVDRTYEQYF TGTGCCAGCAGCTTGGTTGACCGAACCTACGAGCAGTACTTC
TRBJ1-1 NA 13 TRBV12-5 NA CASGFPRTAEAFF TGTGCTAGTGGTTTCCCACGGACAGCTGAAGCTTTCTTT
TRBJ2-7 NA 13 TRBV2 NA CASNLGSAYEQYF TGTGCCAGCAATCTTGGCTCCGCCTACGAGCAGTACTTC
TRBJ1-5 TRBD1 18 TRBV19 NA CASSIPDRGLSGNQPQHF TGTGCCAGTAGTATACCGGACAGGGGGCTGAGTGGCAATCAGCCCCAGCATTTT
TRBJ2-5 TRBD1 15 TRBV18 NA CASSPSRTGRKTQYF TGTGCCAGCTCACCATCGAGGACAGGGCGGAAGACCCAGTACTTC
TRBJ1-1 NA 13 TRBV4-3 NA CASSQEAGTEAFF TGCGCCAGCAGCCAAGAGGCGGGCACTGAAGCTTTCTTT
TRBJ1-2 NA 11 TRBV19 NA CATTRGYGYTF TGTGCCACAACGAGGGGCTATGGCTACACCTTC
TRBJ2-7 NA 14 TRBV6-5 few CASSYADGSYEQYF TGTGCCAGCAGTTACGCCGACGGGTCCTACGAGCAGTACTTC
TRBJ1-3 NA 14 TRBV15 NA CATSRDLYGNTIYF TGTGCCACCAGCAGAGATCTTTATGGAAACACCATATATTTT
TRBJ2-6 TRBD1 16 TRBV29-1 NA CSARTGGGAGANVLTF TGCAGCGCAAGGACAGGGGGCGGGGCTGGGGCCAACGTCCTGACTTTC
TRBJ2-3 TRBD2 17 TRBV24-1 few CATSDPAGTSATDTQYF TGTGCCACCAGTGATCCAGCCGGGACTAGCGCCACAGATACGCAGTATTTT
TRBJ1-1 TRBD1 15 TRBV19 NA CASSIQGAVDTEAFF TGTGCCAGTAGTATACAGGGGGCCGTGGACACTGAAGCTTTCTTT
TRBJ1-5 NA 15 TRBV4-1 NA CASSRNTGESQPQHF TGCGCCAGCAGTCGAAACACGGGGGAGAGCCAGCCCCAGCATTTT
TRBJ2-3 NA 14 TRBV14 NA CASSRTQGADTQYF TGTGCCAGCAGTAGAACACAGGGCGCAGATACGCAGTATTTT
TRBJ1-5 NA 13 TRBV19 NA CASSNGINQPQHF TGTGCCAGTAGTAATGGGATCAATCAGCCCCAGCATTTT
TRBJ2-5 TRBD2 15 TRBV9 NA CASSVAGAGAETQYF TGTGCCAGCAGCGTGGCTGGGGCGGGAGCAGAGACCCAGTACTTC
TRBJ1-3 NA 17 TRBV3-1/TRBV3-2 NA CASSQMAGDPRGNTIYF TGTGCCAGCAGCCAAATGGCAGGGGACCCCCGAGGAAACACCATATATTTT
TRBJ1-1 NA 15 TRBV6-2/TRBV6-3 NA CASSYSRTVNTEAFF TGTGCCAGCAGTTACTCCCGGACGGTGAACACTGAAGCTTTCTTT
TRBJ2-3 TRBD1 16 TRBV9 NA CASSVFQGANTDTQYF TGTGCCAGCAGCGTTTTCCAGGGGGCAAATACAGATACGCAGTATTTT
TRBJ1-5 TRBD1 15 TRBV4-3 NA CASSQDRGFHQPQHF TGCGCCAGCAGCCAAGACAGGGGGTTCCATCAGCCCCAGCATTTT
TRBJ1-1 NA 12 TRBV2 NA CASNRGSWEAFF TGTGCCAGCAATAGAGGGTCATGGGAAGCTTTCTTT
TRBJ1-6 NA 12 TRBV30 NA CAWSVGSSPLHF TGTGCCTGGAGTGTGGGCTCTTCACCCCTCCACTTT
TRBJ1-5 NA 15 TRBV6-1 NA CASSELLYSNQPQHF TGTGCCAGCAGTGAACTCCTATATAGCAATCAGCCCCAGCATTTT
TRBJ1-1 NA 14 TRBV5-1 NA CASSLDSSNTEAFF TGCGCCAGCAGCCTTGATTCGTCGAACACTGAAGCTTTCTTT
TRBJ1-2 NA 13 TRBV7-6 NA CASSLEGGDGYTF TGTGCCAGCAGCTTAGAGGGAGGGGATGGCTACACCTTC
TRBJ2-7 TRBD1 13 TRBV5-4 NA CASSLVQGYEQYF TGTGCCAGCAGCTTGGTACAGGGGTACGAGCAGTACTTC
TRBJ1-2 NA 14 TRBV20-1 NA CSASVNSKAYGYTF TGCAGTGCTAGTGTTAACTCAAAAGCCTATGGCTACACCTTC